This T cell receptor (beta chain) was observed in a study of T cell responses to AZD1222 COVID-19 vaccine. Clones were read by immunoSEQ multiplex PCR, and TCRdb kept only the in-frame ones, dropping some. The data contain 150,000 to 190,000 clones, roughly nine tenths of them seen just once; the ten biggest clones take up 5.5% to 7%. General observations from the study: At 160-218 and 743-854, vaccine-associated CD4 TCRs were dominant, and they spanned spike. Repertoire sampling occurred only after the peak T cell response. Close to half of spike-specific TCRs reportedly recognize unmutated variant regions. After two AZD1222 doses, spike-specific TCR breadth and depth rose versus day 0.

The germline V gene has CDR1 MNHEY and CDR2 SVGAGI. Deletions cut 7 bases from V and 0 bases from J, with 7 bases between. The CDR3 consists of 12 residues. Notes on this clone: Antigen unknown.

The chain joins TRBV6-5 to TRBJ2-7, with D unresolved. The sequencing used peripheral blood, collected after recovery from COVID-19. The sequence was collected from an adult who had recovered from COVID-19. The CDR3 region is CASKGDSYEQYF. In DNA form, the CDR3 reads TGTGCCAGCAAAGGCGACTCCTACGAGCAGTACTTC.